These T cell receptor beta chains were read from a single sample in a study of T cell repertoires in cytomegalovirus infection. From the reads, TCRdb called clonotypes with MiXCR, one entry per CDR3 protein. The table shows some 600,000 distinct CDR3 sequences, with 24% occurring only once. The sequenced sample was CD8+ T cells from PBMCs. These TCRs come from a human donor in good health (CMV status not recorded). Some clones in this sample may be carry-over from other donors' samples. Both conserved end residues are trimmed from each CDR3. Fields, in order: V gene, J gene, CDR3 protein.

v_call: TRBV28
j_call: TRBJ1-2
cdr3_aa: ASSLVTRGIEGYGYT

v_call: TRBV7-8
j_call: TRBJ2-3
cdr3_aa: ASSLVVADTQY

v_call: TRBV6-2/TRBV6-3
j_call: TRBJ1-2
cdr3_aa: ASSFVLRYGYT

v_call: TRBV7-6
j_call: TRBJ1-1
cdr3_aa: ASSQRTGISTEAF

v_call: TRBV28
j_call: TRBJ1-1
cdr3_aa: ASRLLGTEAF

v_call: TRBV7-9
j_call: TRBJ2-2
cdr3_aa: ASSRTGTGGTGELF

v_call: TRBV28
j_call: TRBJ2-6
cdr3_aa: ASSFVGQGYAGANVLT

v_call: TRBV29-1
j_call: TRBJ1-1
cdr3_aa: SVGRGHTEAF

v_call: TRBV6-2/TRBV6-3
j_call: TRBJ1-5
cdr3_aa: ASSSGPPKGNQSQH

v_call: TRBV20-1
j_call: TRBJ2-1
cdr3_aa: SSKPSRLANNEQF

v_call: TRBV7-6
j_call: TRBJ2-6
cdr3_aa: ASSLEGRLSISGANVLT

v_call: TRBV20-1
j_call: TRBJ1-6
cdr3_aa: SARDLGESYNSPLH

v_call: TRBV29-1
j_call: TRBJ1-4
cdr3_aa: SVLNEKLF

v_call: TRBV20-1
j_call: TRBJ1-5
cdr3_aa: SARDSAGYQPQH

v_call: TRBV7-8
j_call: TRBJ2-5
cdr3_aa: ASSPPSRQETQY

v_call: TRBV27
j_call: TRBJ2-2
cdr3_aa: ASGAPGRQGNTGELF

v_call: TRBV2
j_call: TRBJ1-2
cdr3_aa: ASSQGIGYT

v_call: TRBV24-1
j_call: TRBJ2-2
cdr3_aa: ATSLDKPSRGAGELF

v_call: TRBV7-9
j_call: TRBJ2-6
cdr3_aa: ASSKGPPGGANVLT

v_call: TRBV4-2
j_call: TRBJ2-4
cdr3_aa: ASSQDGDIQY

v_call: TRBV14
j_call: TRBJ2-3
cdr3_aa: ASSQGQGLTDTQY

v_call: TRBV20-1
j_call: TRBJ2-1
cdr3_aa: SARDERTSGGFDNEQF

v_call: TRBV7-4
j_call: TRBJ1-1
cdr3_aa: ASSLAIQGGAEAF

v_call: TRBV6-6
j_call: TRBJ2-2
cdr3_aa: ANRITETGELF

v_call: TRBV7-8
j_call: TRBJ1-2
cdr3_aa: ASSYDMDYGYT

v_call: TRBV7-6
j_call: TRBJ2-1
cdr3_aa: ASSQVILARSSYNEQF

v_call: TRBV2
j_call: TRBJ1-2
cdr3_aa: ASRTGLYGYT

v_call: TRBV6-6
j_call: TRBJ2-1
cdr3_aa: ASSYSSYYNEQF

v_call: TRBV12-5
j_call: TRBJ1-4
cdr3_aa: ASGLPTGSEEKLF

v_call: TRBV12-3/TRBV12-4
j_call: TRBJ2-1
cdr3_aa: ASSFAPGLYNEQF

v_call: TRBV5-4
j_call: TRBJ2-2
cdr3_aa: ASSRTGAGELF

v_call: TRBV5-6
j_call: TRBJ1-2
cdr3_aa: ASSFGQTYGYT

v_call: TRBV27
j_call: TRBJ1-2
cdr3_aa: ASSYGTDYGYT

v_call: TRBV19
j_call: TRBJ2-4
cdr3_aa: ASSPGARGTKNIQY

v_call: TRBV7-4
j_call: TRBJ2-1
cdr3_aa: ASSFQGASYNEQF

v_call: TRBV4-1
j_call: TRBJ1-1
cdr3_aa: ASSQDRGRQSEAF

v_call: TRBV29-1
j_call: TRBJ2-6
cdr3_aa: SVEEKIMPSGANVLT

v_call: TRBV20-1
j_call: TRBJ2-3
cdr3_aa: SASSSSGGAGTDTQY

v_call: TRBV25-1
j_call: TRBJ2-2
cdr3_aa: ASSEFYTGELF

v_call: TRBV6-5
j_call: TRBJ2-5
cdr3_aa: ASTERGKETQY

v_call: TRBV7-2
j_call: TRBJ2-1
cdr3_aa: ASSLILAGGNEQF

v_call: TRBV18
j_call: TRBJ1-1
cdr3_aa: ASSPIIRQAF

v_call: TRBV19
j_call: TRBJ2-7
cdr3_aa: ASNTGDPTGEQY

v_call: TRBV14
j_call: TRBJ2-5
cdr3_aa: ASSQNRQGPQETQY

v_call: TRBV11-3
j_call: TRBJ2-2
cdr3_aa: TSSLPNTGELF